The 20 T cell receptor beta chains below were found in one sample sequenced in a study of read filtering for tumor transcriptome and immune sequencing (dated by TCRdb to about 2020). These reads were obtained on an Illumina HiSeq 4000. TCR libraries were built from about 370 ng RNA with the Immunoverse kit, using molecular barcoded adaptors covering alpha/delta and beta/gamma chains. TCRdb reprocessed the public reads (quality trimming at Q25 with fastp, clone calling with MiXCR) and kept in-frame beta chains. Rows with a matching CDR3 protein are joined into one entry that keeps the most common DNA and genes. The sample has roughly 130,000 distinct CDR3 sequences on record, roughly 13% of them singletons. The ten largest account for 9.5% to 11% of the sample. The sample was a population of CD138-negative cells sorted from bone marrow. The cell subset or site label on this specimen signifies: bone marrow mononuclear cells depleted of CD138+ plasma/myeloma cells by negative magnetic selection. The receptors derive from a donor older than 35 with multiple myeloma.

This clonotype appeared a few times. This clone may be a read error of a much larger clone one base away. The rearrangement uses TRBV4-1 and TRBJ1-1; the D is unclear. The CDR3 extends over 11 amino acids. Germline V lookup: CDR1 MGHRA, CDR2 YSYEKL. The CDR3 DNA follows: TGCGCCAGCAGCCAAGGGACTGGAGCTTTCTTT. This encodes CASSQGTGAFF.

The chain combines TRBV7-8 with TRBJ2-2; 9 positions agree with TRBD2. V trimming: 0 bases; J trimming: 7 bases; junction bases outside the gene matches: 9. The CDR3 loop spans 17 amino acids. CDR1 is SGHVS and CDR2 is FQNEAQ in the germline V gene. The CDR3 region has the DNA TGTGCCAGCAGCTTAGCTTCTGGCGGGGGGGCAGGCGGGGAGCTGTTTTTT. Translating gives CASSLASGGGAGGELFF.

This clonotype was observed many times. The chain carries TRBV7-2 and TRBJ2-1, with 12 positions matching TRBD2. The CDR3 has 17 residues. The V segment lost 4 bases and the J segment 3 bases; nucleotides outside the gene matches: 7. Per the germline V gene, CDR1 is SGHTA and CDR2 is FQGNSA. CDR3 DNA sequence: TGTGCCAGCAGCTCCACCCTAGCGGGGGGGGTCTACAATGAGCAGTTCTTC. Protein product: CASSSTLAGGVYNEQFF.

As for this clonotype: A much larger clone is a single base away; this may be a read error. The J gene is TRBJ2-1, the V gene TRBV27; 9 bases map to TRBD2. Trimming cost V 6 bases and J 6 bases; bases outside gene matches: 12. The germline V gene encodes CDR1 MNHEY and CDR2 SMNVEV (reference sequence). The CDR3 is made up of 16 amino acids. CDR3 bases: TGTGCCAGCAGGCGTACCCCTAGCGGGGTGGCCAATGAGCAGTTCTTC. Translating it yields CASRRTPSGVANEQFF.

The gene calls are TRBV19 and TRBJ2-2; tentatively, D is TRBD1 (5 bases). The CDR3 extends over 14 amino acids. CDR1 is LNHDA and CDR2 is SQIVND in the germline V gene (reference sequence). Between the trimmed V and J ends, which lost 4 bases and 6 bases, there was a span of 12 bases. The CDR3 protein is CASSRGRSSGELFF. The CDR3 nucleotides are TGTGCCAGTAGTAGGGGCAGAAGCTCCGGGGAGCTGTTTTTT.

This clonotype was recorded many times. V and J are TRBV7-9 and TRBJ2-1, with D unclear. The CDR3 has 14 amino acids. Germline CDR1 reads SEHNR; CDR2 reads FQNEAQ (reference sequence). V was pared by 1 base and J by 10 bases, with 14 bases between. The CDR3 coding sequence is TGTGCCAGCAGCTTAGACGCCGACGCTGGAGAGCAGTTCTTC. Translated, it gives CASSLDADAGEQFF.

This clonotype occurred many times. The chain links TRBV5-1 to TRBJ1-2; D is possibly TRBD1 (6 bases). This CDR3 contains 15 residues. CDR1 and CDR2 (germline): SGHRS, YFSETQ. V dropped 0 bases and J dropped 3 bases, with 12 bases sitting between them. CDR3 nucleotides: TGCGCCAGCAGCTTGGGCAGGGGTCTGGACTATGGCTACACCTTC. Translating it yields CASSLGRGLDYGYTF.

This clonotype was seen more than once but under ten times. This may be a read error, as it is one base from a much larger clone. The V call is TRBV24-1, the J call TRBJ2-1; no firm D call. Germline values: CDR1 KGHDR, CDR2 SFDVKD. The CDR3 is made up of 16 amino acids. CDR3 sequence reads: CAASDVQIGLNNEQFF. The CDR3 coding sequence is TGTGCCGCCAGTGATGTCCAAATAGGGCTTAACAATGAGCAGTTCTTC.

This clonotype was seen at least ten times. The chain employs TRBV7-2 and TRBJ2-3, with 8 bases that match TRBD2. The germline V gene encodes CDR1 SGHTA and CDR2 FQGNSA. Trimming removed 5 bases from V and 7 bases from J; junction bases left unmatched: 14. The CDR3 spans 16 residues. CDR3 region: CASSPRRLASSNTQYF. In DNA form, the CDR3 reads TGTGCCAGCAGCCCAAGACGACTAGCGAGTTCCAATACGCAGTATTTT.

This clonotype was seen repeatedly, ten times or more. This chain joins TRBV28 and TRBJ1-1; D gene unclear. The CDR3 has 11 amino acids. Germline CDR1 and CDR2: MDHEN and SYDVKM. V gave up 4 bases and J gave up 3 bases, with 3 bases separating them. The CDR3, as DNA: TGTGCCAGCAGTTCCGACACTGAAGCTTTCTTT. Protein sequence: CASSSDTEAFF.

About this clonotype: A much larger clone differs by one base, so this may be a read error. The J gene is TRBJ2-3, the V gene TRBV19, with 13 bases fitting TRBD2. Per germline, CDR1 LNHDA and CDR2 SQIVND (reference sequence). The CDR3 spans 16 residues. Trimming removed 6 bases from V and 3 bases from J; junction bases left unmatched: 6. The CDR3 protein is CASSPRTSGRTDTQYF. CDR3 nucleotide sequence: TGTGCCAGTAGCCCCCGGACTAGCGGGAGAACAGATACGCAGTATTTT.

A note on this clonotype: This clone may be a read error of a much larger clone one base away. V usage is TRBV2 and J usage is TRBJ2-2; no definite D call. There are 13 residues in the CDR3. V lost 6 bases and J lost 4, with 9 bases in between. Germline CDR1 SNHLY, CDR2 FYNNEI. Here the CDR3 reads CASRAETTGELFF. The DNA of the CDR3 is TGTGCCAGCAGGGCAGAGACCACCGGGGAGCTGTTTTTT.

This clonotype was seen repeatedly, ten times or more. The chain is built from TRBV2 and TRBJ1-5, with D possibly TRBD1 on 5 matching bases. V was pared by 6 bases and J by 4 bases, with 10 bases between. This CDR3 contains 13 residues. Germline V gene lookup returns CDR1 SNHLY and CDR2 FYNNEI. In DNA, the CDR3 is TGTGCCAGCAGCGTGGGACTAAATCAGCCCCAGCATTTT. It specifies CASSVGLNQPQHF.

This clonotype has ten or more counts. V and J are TRBV20-1 and TRBJ2-7, with 11 bases matching TRBD2. From germline, CDR1 is DFQATT and CDR2 SNEGSKA (reference sequence). V shed 0 bases and J 5 bases; nucleotides not matched to a gene: 6. The CDR3 runs 15 residues. The CDR3, as DNA: TGCAGTGCTAGAGATCCCCTAGCGGGAGGCCACGAGCAGTACTTC. Translation gives CSARDPLAGGHEQYF.

This clonotype was detected many times. The chain couples TRBV27 to TRBJ1-2; D not resolved. The germline V and J ends were trimmed by 8 bases and 1 base, with 5 bases remaining between them. The CDR3 spans 11 residues. Germline assignment: CDR1 MNHEY and CDR2 SMNVEV (reference sequence). CDR3 region: CASGDNYGYTF. The CDR3 DNA reads TGTGCCAGCGGAGATAACTATGGCTACACCTTC.

This clonotype has at least ten counts. As DNA, the CDR3 is TGCGCCAGCAGCGGGACTACGAACACTGAAGCTTTCTTT. Encoded protein: CASSGTTNTEAFF. The gene calls are TRBV5-1 and TRBJ1-1, with D perhaps TRBD1 (5 bases). Trimming stripped 4 bases from V and 1 base from J, with 8 bases between. This CDR3 region has 13 residues. Germline CDR1 reads SGHRS; CDR2 reads YFSETQ.

This clonotype was seen at least ten times. The chain joins TRBV7-2 to TRBJ1-6; D not resolved. V lost 3 bases and J lost 5, with 8 bases in between. The germline V gene encodes CDR1 SGHTA and CDR2 FQGNSA. The CDR3 spans 14 residues. As DNA, the CDR3 is TGTGCCAGCAGCTTTACGGCGGATAATTCACCCCTCCACTTT. Protein sequence: CASSFTADNSPLHF.

The J gene is TRBJ2-3, the V gene TRBV2; 13 bases are shared with TRBD2. This CDR3 has 18 residues. Looked up from germline, CDR1 is SNHLY and CDR2 is FYNNEI. The V gene end was trimmed by 6 bases and the J gene end by 4 bases; junction bases not matched to a gene: 13. CDR3 loop: CASSPTSGGASSSDTQYF. In nucleotides, the CDR3 is TGTGCCAGCAGCCCAACTAGCGGGGGGGCATCTAGCTCAGATACGCAGTATTTT. The full variable domain, rest sourced from reference TRBV2 and TRBJ2-3, is EPEVTQTPSHQVTQMGQEVILRCVPISNHLYFYWYRQILGQKVEFLVSFYNNEISEKSEIFDDQFSVERPDGSNFTLKIRSTKLEDSAMYFCASSPTSGGASSSDTQYFGPGTRLTVL.

This clonotype was detected ten times or more. The chain combines TRBV19 with TRBJ1-2, with TRBD1 matching 8 bases. Germline values: CDR1 LNHDA, CDR2 SQIVND (reference sequence). V shed 7 bases, J shed 7 bases, and the junction held 11 bases outside the gene matches. CDR3 size: 14 residues. The DNA for the CDR3 is TGTGCCAGTACGACAGGGGCGGATAGTTTTGGCTACACCTTC. It translates to CASTTGADSFGYTF.

This clonotype appeared many times. The chain links TRBV28 to TRBJ2-5, with 11 bases that match TRBD2. V dropped 4 bases and J dropped 5; count of bases not matched to a gene: 6. Germline-derived CDR1 and CDR2 are MDHEN and SYDVKM. This CDR3 has 15 amino acids. CDR3 loop: CASSSTSGGQETQYF. CDR3 DNA: TGTGCCAGCAGTTCCACTAGCGGGGGACAGGAGACCCAGTACTTC.